This T cell receptor (beta chain) is drawn from a study of Ad26.COV2.S vaccination and SARS-CoV-2 variants. Study-wide background: A participant enrolled in the COV1001 Ad26.COV2.S trial arm provided the sample.

Treatment reported: roughly 20 received Ad26.COV2.S at low or high dose, single or two shots; 5 received placebo; per-sample allocation not given. Sampling was performed 63 days after the first vaccine or placebo injection. An adult of 18-55 years in Boston served as donor. An Ad26 vector that expressed Wuhan-strain SARS-CoV-2 spike constituted the vaccine. This CDR3 region has 15 residues. J lost 6 bases, V lost 1 base, and 9 bases had no gene match. From germline, CDR1 is SGHAT and CDR2 FQDESV (reference sequence). Here immunoSEQ multiplex PCR was the method, and the copy in TCRdb shows in-frame clones only, minus some. The sample contains hundreds of thousands of clones, 90% of which appear only once.

The chain has TRBV11-1 and TRBJ2-7, with 7 positions matching TRBD1. The sequencing used peripheral blood, collected in a trial of Ad26.COV2.S vaccine versus placebo. This receptor was identified in a person between 18 and 60 years old who received the Ad26.COV2.S COVID-19 vaccine or a placebo. The CDR3: CASSLVVTGVSEQYF. CDR3 DNA sequence: TGTGCCAGCAGCTTAGTGGTTACAGGGGTAAGCGAGCAGTACTTC. Combining the CDR3 with reference TRBV11-1 and TRBJ2-7 gives the whole variable domain EAEVAQSPRYKITEKSQAVAFWCDPISGHATLYWYRQILGQGPELLVQFQDESVVDDSQLPKDRFSAERLKGVDSTLKIQPAELGDSAMYLCASSLVVTGVSEQYFGPGTRLTVT.